This TCR beta chain was found in a study of T cells after posttransplantation cyclophosphamide. Study-wide results and limits: TRB clonality was highly associated with recipient CMV seropositivity and reactivation. Blood and skin or GI T cell repertoires showed limited TRB overlap. Donor CD8+ memory clones often dominated recipient blood repertoires at later times.

The germline CDR1 and CDR2 sequences are KGHSH and LQKENI. With V trimmed by 5 bases and J by 7 bases, 14 bases remained unmatched. The CDR3 has 16 residues. Sequenced by immunoSEQ multiplex PCR; TCRdb stores in-frame clones only, minus some. The data show more than 8,500 clones, approximately 89% seen once. On the day of bone marrow donation, the related graft donor provided peripheral blood. On this clone: The antigen is not known.

Source material: memory CD4+ T cells sorted from PBMCs. The receptor was derived from a woman aged 60-75 years in good health, CMV-negative, and a related stem cell transplant donor. The J gene is TRBJ2-1, the V gene TRBV18; 7 bases align to TRBD2. CDR3 DNA sequence: TGTGCCAGCTCAATCAAGGGAGGGGCCGGTAGAAATGAGCAGTTCTTC. Protein product: CASSIKGGAGRNEQFF.